One sample yielded the 22 T cell receptor beta chains listed below, sequenced in a study of blood T cell repertoires in COVID-19. Only in-frame clones appear in the TCRdb table, and some are missing; sequencing was by immunoSEQ multiplex PCR. This table holds 150,000 to 250,000 clones, more than 65% found once. Material for sequencing was PBMCs or T cells enriched from blood (not recorded which). The receptors stem from a man between 40 and 49 years old who had recovered from COVID-19.

The chain uses TRBV4-2 and TRBJ2-3, with D possibly TRBD2 on 7 matching bases. There are 15 residues in the CDR3. Looked up from germline, CDR1 is LGHNA and CDR2 is YNFKEQ. The V gene lost 0 bases and the J gene lost 4 bases, with 11 bases spanning the gap. CDR3 in amino acids: CASSQEEGGADTQYF. CDR3 DNA sequence: TGTGCCAGCAGCCAAGAGGAGGGGGGGGCAGATACGCAGTATTTT.

This clone appeared once. The CDR3 spells CASSDMGGGSYNEQFF. The CDR3 DNA sequence: TGTGCCAGCAGTGATATGGGCGGGGGCTCCTACAATGAGCAGTTCTTC. The chain uses TRBV2 and TRBJ2-1; 7 bases agree with TRBD2. Unmatched junction bases numbered 5, after V lost 3 bases and J lost 0 bases. Germline V gene sequence: CDR1 SNHLY, CDR2 FYNNEI. This CDR3 has 16 amino acids. The whole variable domain, remainder taken from reference TRBV2 and TRBJ2-1, is EPEVTQTPSHQVTQMGQEVILRCVPISNHLYFYWYRQILGQKVEFLVSFYNNEISEKSEIFDDQFSVERPDGSNFTLKIRSTKLEDSAMYFCASSDMGGGSYNEQFFGPGTRLTVL.

Points on this clone: The sample has other DNA sequences that encode this CDR3 too. The chain links TRBV9 to TRBJ2-1; 8 nucleotides align to TRBD1. The CDR3 loop spans 16 amino acids. Per germline, CDR1 SGDLS and CDR2 YYNGEE. The V gene end was trimmed by 0 bases and the J gene end by 1 base; junction bases not matched to a gene: 3. The CDR3 DNA is TGTGCCAGCAGCGTAGCTACAGGGGGTTCCTACAATGAGCAGTTCTTC. This encodes CASSVATGGSYNEQFF.

The chain couples TRBV24-1 to TRBJ2-2, with 10 bases lining up with TRBD2. The CDR3 loop spans 20 amino acids. With 3 bases clipped from V and 0 bases from J, the junction kept 12 bases outside the gene matches. Germline loops: CDR1 KGHDR, CDR2 SFDVKD. Here the CDR3 reads CATSDVPGASGGTNTGELFF. CDR3 DNA sequence: TGTGCCACCAGTGATGTACCCGGGGCTAGCGGGGGAACGAACACCGGGGAGCTGTTTTTT.

This rearrangement joins TRBV7-8 to TRBJ1-4, with 10 bases lining up with TRBD1. V lost 1 base to trimming and J lost 12 bases; unmatched junction nucleotides: 5. In germline, CDR1 is SGHVS, CDR2 FQNEAQ. This CDR3 comprises 14 residues. The DNA for the CDR3 is TGTGCCAGCAGCTTAGAGACAGGGGGCCCTCAACTGTTTTTT. This encodes CASSLETGGPQLFF. The whole variable domain, filled in from reference TRBV7-8 and TRBJ1-4, reads GAGVSQSPRYKVAKRGQDVALRCDPISGHVSLFWYQQALGQGPEFLTYFQNEAQLDKSGLPSDRFFAERPEGSVSTLKIQRTQQEDSAVYLCASSLETGGPQLFFGSGTQLSVL.

Regarding this clone: Distinct nucleotide sequences in the sample also encode this CDR3. V is TRBV13 and J is TRBJ1-2; D gene unclear. Per the germline V gene, CDR1 is PRHDT and CDR2 is FYEKMQ (reference sequence). The V end was cut by 1 base, the J end by 5 bases, with 5 bases between. This CDR3 has 12 residues. CDR3: CASSLDSYGYTF. DNA of the CDR3: TGTGCCAGCAGCTTAGACAGTTATGGCTACACCTTC.

The chain is built from TRBV7-6 and TRBJ2-3; TRBD1 is a possible D gene (6 bases). This CDR3 has 18 residues. CDR1 is SGHVS, CDR2 FNYEAQ, per germline. Trimming pared 2 bases from V and 0 bases from J, leaving 18 bases between. The CDR3 spells CASSLPRRWGQSTDTQYF. The CDR3 DNA follows: TGTGCCAGCAGCTTACCAAGACGGTGGGGACAAAGCACAGATACGCAGTATTTT.

This clone was found once. This sequence joins TRBV10-3 and TRBJ1-2; D perhaps matches TRBD1 (5 bases). This CDR3 is 15 amino acids long. Germline values: CDR1 ENHRY, CDR2 SYGVKD. V lost 6 bases and J lost 5, with 19 bases in between. CDR3 bases: TGTGCCATCAGCACGGGAGGGGCGGGCCCTTATGGCTACACCTTC. Translation gives CAISTGGAGPYGYTF.

The CDR3 nucleotides read TGTGCCAGCAGCCAATTAGCCGTCTCTGGAAACACCATATATTTT. As protein: CASSQLAVSGNTIYF. The genes are TRBV16 and TRBJ1-3; D call uncertain. The CDR3 runs 15 residues. Trimming stripped 1 base from V and 0 bases from J, with 7 bases between. Germline V gives CDR1 KGHSY, CDR2 FQNENV.

The chain has TRBV3-1 (or the pseudogene TRBV3-2) and TRBJ1-2; D is undetermined. Per the germline V gene, CDR1 is LGHDT and CDR2 is YNNKEL (reference sequence). V dropped 1 base and J dropped 2 bases, with 8 bases sitting between them. CDR3 length equals 14 residues. The CDR3 DNA reads TGTGCCAGCAGCCAAGCGGAGAGGAACTATGGCTACACCTTC. It is translated as CASSQAERNYGYTF.

The DNA for the CDR3 is TGCGCCAGCAGCCAAAACCAGGGGAGAGAGACCCAGTACTTC. This translates into CASSQNQGRETQYF. The genes are TRBV5-1 and TRBJ2-5; tentatively, D is TRBD1 (6 bases). V dropped 4 bases and J dropped 4 bases, with 14 bases sitting between them. The CDR3 consists of 14 residues. Germline values: CDR1 SGHRS, CDR2 YFSETQ.

This CDR3 is CASSSTAGQSSTDTQYF. Here the CDR3 DNA reads TGCGCCAGCAGCTCCACTGCGGGACAGAGCTCCACAGATACGCAGTATTTT. The chain uses TRBV5-1 and TRBJ2-3, with a weak D call TRBD1 (7 bases). This CDR3 spans 17 amino acids. Per germline, CDR1 SGHRS and CDR2 YFSETQ. The V gene lost 3 bases and the J gene lost 2 bases, with 19 bases spanning the gap.

The gene calls are TRBV28 and TRBJ2-3, with TRBD2 identical over 9 bases. The CDR3 has 17 amino acids. V lost 6 bases, J lost 0 bases, and 10 bases stayed unmatched. The germline V gene has CDR1 MDHEN and CDR2 SYDVKM. The CDR3 region is CASSPPAGGGSTDTQYF. In nucleotides, the CDR3 is TGTGCCAGCAGCCCCCCGGCGGGGGGGGGAAGCACAGATACGCAGTATTTT.

This clone was counted a single time. This rearrangement joins TRBV2 to TRBJ1-1; 8 nucleotides agree with TRBD1. This CDR3 contains 13 residues. V lost 6 bases to trimming and J lost 3 bases; unmatched junction nucleotides: 3. CDR1 is SNHLY, CDR2 FYNNEI, per germline. CDR3 DNA sequence: TGTGCCAGCAGGGACAGGGAGTACACTGAAGCTTTCTTT. Protein product: CASRDREYTEAFF.

V usage is TRBV30 and J usage is TRBJ1-1; no firm D call. Germline loops: CDR1 GTSNPN, CDR2 SVGIG (reference sequence). The CDR3 is 13 amino acids. Between the trimmed V and J ends, which lost 3 bases and 1 base, there was a span of 9 bases. The CDR3 nucleotides are TGTGCCTGGAGCCGTAATCGGAACACTGAAGCTTTCTTT. Amino acid sequence: CAWSRNRNTEAFF.

This clone appeared once. This chain links TRBV7-9 with TRBJ1-4; D possibly corresponds to TRBD1 (6 bases). This CDR3 has 15 amino acids. Per the germline V gene, CDR1 is SEHNR and CDR2 is FQNEAQ (reference sequence). V was shortened by 5 bases and J by 0 bases, with 10 bases between the two germline ends. The CDR3 here is CASSAGDATNEKLFF. CDR3 coding DNA: TGTGCCAGCAGCGCAGGGGATGCAACTAATGAAAAACTGTTTTTT.

This rearrangement joins TRBV5-8 to TRBJ1-5; 8 bases line up with TRBD1. V gave up 2 bases and J gave up 9 bases; unmatched junction bases: 10. Germline-derived CDR1 and CDR2 are SGHTS and YDEGEE. The CDR3 extends over 15 amino acids. The CDR3 DNA sequence: TGTGCCAGCAGCTTAATGACAGGGGTCGCCAGGCCCCAGCATTTT. It encodes CASSLMTGVARPQHF.

The CDR3 protein is CATRAGGSGNTIYF. The CDR3, as DNA: TGTGCCACCAGGGCGGGGGGCTCTGGAAACACCATATATTTT. This rearrangement joins TRBV2 to TRBJ1-3; D is perhaps TRBD1 (5 bases). Trimming cost V 10 bases and J 0 bases, with 13 bases left between them. This CDR3 has 14 residues. Germline V gene data show CDR1 as SNHLY and CDR2 as FYNNEI.

The V gene is TRBV11-2, the J gene TRBJ1-1, with a possible D match to TRBD1 (5 bases). There are 14 residues in the CDR3. Germline-derived CDR1 and CDR2 are SGHAT and FQNNGV. Trimming took off 5 bases at V and 1 base at J, with 11 bases between the two ends. The CDR3 spells CASSSRGGNTEAFF. In DNA form, the CDR3 reads TGTGCCAGCAGCAGTAGGGGCGGGAACACTGAAGCTTTCTTT.

This rearrangement joins TRBV10-2 to TRBJ1-1; D possibly corresponds to TRBD1 (5 bases). Germline V gene sequence: CDR1 WSHSY, CDR2 SAAADI. The CDR3 has 13 amino acids. V shed 7 bases and J shed 6 bases, with 15 bases lying between them. The CDR3: CASTEGWGAEAFF. The CDR3 bases are TGCGCCAGCACCGAGGGGTGGGGGGCTGAAGCTTTCTTT.

This clone was detected once. V is TRBV15 and J is TRBJ1-2, with D unresolved. Germline assignment: CDR1 LNHNV and CDR2 YYDKDF (reference sequence). Trimming removed 0 bases at V and 0 bases at J, with 8 bases between. The length of the CDR3 is 15 residues. For the CDR3, the DNA is TGTGCCACCAGCAGAGAACGACATTCTAACTATGGCTACACCTTC. Amino acid sequence: CATSRERHSNYGYTF. Drawing the rest from reference TRBV15 and TRBJ1-2, the complete variable domain is DAMVIQNPRYQVTQFGKPVTLSCSQTLNHNVMYWYQQKSSQAPKLLFHYYDKDFNNEADTPDNFQSRRPNTSFCFLDIRSPGLGDTAMYLCATSRERHSNYGYTFGSGTRLTVV.

The chain is built from TRBV24-1 and TRBJ2-1; TRBD1 is a possible D gene (5 bases). V was clipped by 5 bases and J by 9 bases, with 13 bases between them. Germline V lookup: CDR1 KGHDR, CDR2 SFDVKD. This CDR3 has 13 amino acids. This CDR3 is CATSAPGAAEQFF. Written as DNA, the CDR3 is TGTGCCACCAGTGCTCCTGGGGCGGCTGAGCAGTTCTTC.